A single sample is the source of the 2 T cell receptor beta chains below, sequenced in a study of T cells after yellow fever vaccination. TCRdb itself ran the 5' RACE reads through MiXCR, one entry per CDR3 protein. Of about 630,000 distinct CDR3 sequences listed, over 9% are singletons. The starting material was PBMCs, obtained on the day of the yellow fever booster vaccination. These receptor sequences come from a young man who received the YFV17D yellow fever vaccine.

The rearrangement joins TRBV28 to TRBJ2-3, with 7 bases identical to TRBD1. Germline CDR1 MDHEN, CDR2 SYDVKM. The CDR3 loop spans 15 amino acids. The J segment lost 3 bases and the V segment lost 7 bases, leaving 10 bases of the junction unmatched. This chain's CDR3 is CASIPTGKETDTQYF. The DNA of the CDR3 is TGTGCCAGCATCCCGACAGGGAAGGAGACAGATACGCAGTATTTT.

The chain links TRBV29-1 to TRBJ2-3, with 9 bases that match TRBD1. The CDR3 contains 12 residues. Germline V gives CDR1 SQVTM, CDR2 ANQGSEA. The V gene end was trimmed by 6 bases and the J gene end by 6 bases; junction bases not matched to a gene: 4. Here the CDR3 DNA reads TGCAGCGTGGACAGGGGTTCCGATACGCAGTATTTT. It encodes CSVDRGSDTQYF.